The sequence of this T cell receptor beta chain was determined in a study of control samples from healthy donors and cancer patients (dated by TCRdb to about 2020). The method was the immunoSEQ multiplex PCR assay. Held by TCRdb, this immuneACCESS table contains in-frame sequences only and omits some clones. Under half of the omission traces to an unresolved V gene where checked; the cause of the rest is unknown. Recorded for this sample are about 97,000 clones; approximately 90% of them occurred a single time. The top ten clonotypes cover approximately 7.8% of the sample. Details on this clone: Its antigen remains undetermined. Base qualities are missing; no much larger clone stands one base away.

The trim is 0 bases for V and 8 bases for J, with a gap of 8 bases between the germline ends. The CDR3, cysteine through phenylalanine, is 13 amino acids long. The sequence is cut down to CDR3 DNA, 39 bases in frame from base 1. According to the germline V gene (reference sequence), CDR1 reads LNHNV and CDR2 reads YYDKDF. The chain is encoded by TRBV15 joined to TRBJ2-4; the D gene is possibly TRBD2, with 5 bases matching. The sequence was obtained from a man younger than 45 in good health. The sequenced sample consisted of blood. The DNA sequence is as follows: TGTGCCACCAGCAGAGATCGGCGGGACATTCAGTACTTC. Its protein product is CATSRDRRDIQYF.